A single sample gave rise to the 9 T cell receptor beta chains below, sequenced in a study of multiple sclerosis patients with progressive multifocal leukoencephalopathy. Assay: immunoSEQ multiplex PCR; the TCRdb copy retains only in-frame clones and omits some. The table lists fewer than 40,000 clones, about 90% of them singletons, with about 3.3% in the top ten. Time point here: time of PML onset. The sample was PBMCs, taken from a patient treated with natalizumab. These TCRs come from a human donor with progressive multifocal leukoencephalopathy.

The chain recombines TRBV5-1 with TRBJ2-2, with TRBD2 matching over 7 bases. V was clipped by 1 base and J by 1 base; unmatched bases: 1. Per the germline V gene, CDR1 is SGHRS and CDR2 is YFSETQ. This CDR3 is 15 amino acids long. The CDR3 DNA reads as TGCGCCAGCAGCTTGAGCGGGAAGAACACCGGGGAGCTGTTTTTT. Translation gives CASSLSGKNTGELFF.

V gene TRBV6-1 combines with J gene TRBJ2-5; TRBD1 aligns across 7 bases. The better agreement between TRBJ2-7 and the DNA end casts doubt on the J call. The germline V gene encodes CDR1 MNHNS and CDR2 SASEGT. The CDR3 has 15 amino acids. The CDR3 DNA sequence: TGTGCCAGCAGTGAGGAACAGGGGTACCCCTACGAGCAGTACTTC. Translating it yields CASSEEQGYPYEQYF.

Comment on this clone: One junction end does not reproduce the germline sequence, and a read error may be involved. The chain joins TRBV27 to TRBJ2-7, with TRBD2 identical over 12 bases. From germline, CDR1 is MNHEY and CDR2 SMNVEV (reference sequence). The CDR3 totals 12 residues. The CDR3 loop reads CASGSSGRAVDF. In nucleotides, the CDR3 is TGTGCCAGCGGGTCTAGCGGGAGGGCTGTGGACTTC.

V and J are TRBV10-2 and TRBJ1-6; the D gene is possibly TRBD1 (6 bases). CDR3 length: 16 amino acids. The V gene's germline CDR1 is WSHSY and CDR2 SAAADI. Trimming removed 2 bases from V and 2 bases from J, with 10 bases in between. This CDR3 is CASSENREAYNSPLHF. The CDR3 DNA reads TGCGCCAGCAGTGAGAACAGGGAGGCCTATAATTCACCCCTCCACTTT.

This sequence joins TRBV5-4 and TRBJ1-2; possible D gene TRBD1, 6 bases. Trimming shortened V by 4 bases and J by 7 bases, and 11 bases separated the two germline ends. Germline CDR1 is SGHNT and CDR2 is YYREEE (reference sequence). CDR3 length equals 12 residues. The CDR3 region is CASSDRLSGYTF. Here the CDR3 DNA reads TGTGCCAGCAGCGACAGGTTAAGTGGCTACACCTTC.

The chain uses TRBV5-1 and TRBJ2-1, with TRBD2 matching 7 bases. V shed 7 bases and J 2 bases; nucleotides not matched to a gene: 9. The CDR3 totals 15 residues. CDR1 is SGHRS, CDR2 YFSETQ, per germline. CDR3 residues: CASGPASGAYNEQFF. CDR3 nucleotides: TGCGCCAGCGGCCCGGCTAGCGGAGCCTACAATGAGCAGTTCTTC.

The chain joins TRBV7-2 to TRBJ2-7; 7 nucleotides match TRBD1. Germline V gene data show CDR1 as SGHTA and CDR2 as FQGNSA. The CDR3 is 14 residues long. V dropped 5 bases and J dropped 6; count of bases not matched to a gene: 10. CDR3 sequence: CASSPRQGTLEQYF. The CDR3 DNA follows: TGTGCCAGCAGCCCAAGACAGGGAACCCTCGAGCAGTACTTC.

The CDR3 here is CASSATTGADTEAFF. The CDR3 nucleotides read TGTGCCAGCAGTGCGACGACAGGGGCGGACACTGAAGCTTTCTTT. V usage is TRBV6-1 and J usage is TRBJ1-1; TRBD1 matches at 8 bases. J gave up 3 bases and V 4 bases, and 7 bases lay outside the gene matches. Germline CDR1 and CDR2: MNHNS and SASEGT. CDR3 length: 15 amino acids.

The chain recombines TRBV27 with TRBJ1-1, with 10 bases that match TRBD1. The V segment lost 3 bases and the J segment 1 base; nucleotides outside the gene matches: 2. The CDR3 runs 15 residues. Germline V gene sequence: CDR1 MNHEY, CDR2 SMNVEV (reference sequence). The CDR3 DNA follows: TGTGCCAGCAGTTTTCGGACAGGGGGGAACACTGAAGCTTTCTTT. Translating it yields CASSFRTGGNTEAFF.